One sample yielded the 21 T cell receptor beta chains listed below, sequenced in a study of cytomegalovirus exposure and HLA in healthy donors. PCR was performed using 60 Vbeta and 13 Jbeta primers. Sequencing was performed with immunoSEQ multiplex PCR; in TCRdb, only in-frame clones are kept and a portion is missing. Among nearly 80,000 clones listed, roughly 79% were seen once. The sequencing sample was made of PBMCs. These receptors all come from a middle-aged woman in good health and CMV-seropositive.

The chain is built from TRBV14 and TRBJ2-7; D remains unclear. The CDR3 length is 15 residues. The V end lost 1 base, the J end lost 2 bases, and 12 bases lay between the germline ends. Germline-derived CDR1 and CDR2 are SGHDN and FVKESK. The CDR3 is CASSQGAIATYEQYF. The CDR3 nucleotides read TGTGCCAGCAGCCAAGGAGCGATAGCCACCTACGAGCAGTACTTC.

V gene TRBV6-6 combines with J gene TRBJ2-1; TRBD2 might be the D (5 bases). Deletions cut 6 bases from V and 7 bases from J, with 10 bases between. The CDR3 length is 12 residues. Per the germline V gene, CDR1 is MNHNY and CDR2 is SVGAGI (reference sequence). CDR3 sequence reads: CASSKLENEQFF. The CDR3 region has the DNA TGTGCCAGCAGCAAACTAGAGAATGAGCAGTTCTTC.

The gene calls are TRBV5-1 and TRBJ2-1, with D maybe TRBD2 (7 bases). In germline, CDR1 is SGHRS, CDR2 YFSETQ. CDR3 size: 15 residues. V was shortened by 2 bases and J by 1 base, with 10 bases between the two germline ends. The CDR3 protein is CASSLGGASYNEQFF. The CDR3 DNA follows: TGCGCCAGCAGCTTAGGGGGGGCTTCCTACAATGAGCAGTTCTTC.

This chain uses TRBV2 with TRBJ2-7, with D tentatively TRBD2 (5 bases). Trimming took off 3 bases at V and 0 bases at J, with 12 bases between the two ends. CDR1 is SNHLY, CDR2 FYNNEI, per germline. The CDR3 is 15 amino acids. The CDR3 DNA reads as TGTGCCAGCAGTGACAGCGGCAGTCCCTCCTACGAGCAGTACTTC. This gives the protein CASSDSGSPSYEQYF.

The chain joins TRBV7-3 to TRBJ1-2, with 9 positions matching TRBD1. Germline CDR1 is SGHTA and CDR2 is FQGTGA. CDR3 length equals 15 residues. With V trimmed by 5 bases and J by 7 bases, 11 bases remained unmatched. As DNA, the CDR3 is TGTGCCAGCAGCCTACACGAGACAGGGGGTGGTGGCTACACCTTC. Its protein is CASSLHETGGGGYTF.

V is TRBV6-1 and J is TRBJ1-5; possible D gene TRBD1, 5 bases. CDR3 size: 16 residues. The V end lost 2 bases, the J end lost 5 bases, and 16 bases lay between the germline ends. The germline CDR1 and CDR2 sequences are MNHNS and SASEGT. The DNA for the CDR3 is TGTGCCAGCAGTGAATCTGGGGCGCAACTTTATCAGCCCCAGCATTTT. Translated: CASSESGAQLYQPQHF.

The chain uses TRBV18 and TRBJ1-1; D may be TRBD1 (5 bases). The V gene's germline CDR1 is KGHSH and CDR2 LQKENI. This CDR3 region has 13 residues. V was shortened by 6 bases and J by 3 bases, with 11 bases between the two germline ends. CDR3 amino acids: CASSGGEDTEAFF. DNA of the CDR3: TGTGCCAGCTCGGGGGGGGAGGACACTGAAGCTTTCTTT.

The J gene is TRBJ1-2, the V gene TRBV4-1; D is uncertain. The germline gives CDR1 MGHRA, CDR2 YSYEKL. The CDR3 contains 14 residues. V lost 0 bases and J 4 bases, leaving 9 bases between the germline ends. CDR3 nucleotides: TGCGCCAGCAGCCAAGATGTCAGATCCTATGGCTACACCTTC. The encoded protein is CASSQDVRSYGYTF.

The chain is built from TRBV19 and TRBJ2-1, with 8 nucleotides matching TRBD2. From germline, CDR1 is LNHDA and CDR2 SQIVND (reference sequence). This CDR3 is built from 16 residues. After removal of 4 bases from V and 9 bases from J, the junction contained 14 bases not matched to a gene. Written as DNA, the CDR3 is TGTGCCAGTAGTACCCCCAGCGGGGGCGCGAGGGGTGAGCAGTTCTTC. It translates to CASSTPSGGARGEQFF.

As for this clone: Other DNA sequences in this sample translate to the same CDR3. The gene calls are TRBV11-2 and TRBJ1-4, with 10 bases aligning to TRBD1. V lost 1 base, J lost 5 bases, and 1 base stayed unmatched. The CDR3 covers 15 residues. Germline-derived CDR1 and CDR2 are SGHAT and FQNNGV. Here the CDR3 reads CASSLGGQGNEKLFF. CDR3 bases: TGTGCCAGCAGCTTAGGGGGACAGGGGAATGAAAAACTGTTTTTT.

The chain has TRBV6-5 and TRBJ2-7, with 10 nucleotides matching TRBD1. The CDR3 extends over 15 amino acids. The trim removed 5 bases at V and 3 bases at J, leaving 7 bases unmatched. Per germline, CDR1 MNHEY and CDR2 SVGAGI. DNA for the CDR3: TGTGCCAGCAGTCCCGACAGGGGGCCCAGCTACGAGCAGTACTTC. Protein sequence: CASSPDRGPSYEQYF.

The V call is TRBV9, the J call TRBJ2-1; weak D call: TRBD2 (6 bases). Germline lookup yields CDR1 SGDLS and CDR2 YYNGEE. There are 15 residues in the CDR3. V was pared by 0 bases and J by 6 bases, with 13 bases between. The CDR3 reads CASSVEGRFSNEQFF. The CDR3 DNA follows: TGTGCCAGCAGCGTAGAGGGGAGGTTCAGCAATGAGCAGTTCTTC.

V and J are TRBV7-3 and TRBJ2-3, with a weak D call TRBD2 (6 bases). The CDR3 is 15 amino acids. V lost 3 bases and J 1 base, leaving 11 bases between the germline ends. Germline V gene lookup returns CDR1 SGHTA and CDR2 FQGTGA. The CDR3 spells CASSFFSGGTDTQYF. The CDR3, as DNA: TGTGCCAGCAGCTTTTTTAGCGGTGGCACAGATACGCAGTATTTT.

The V call is TRBV4-1, the J call TRBJ2-5; D unresolved. V lost 11 bases to trimming and J lost 4 bases, with 11 bases between them. This CDR3 has 11 residues. Germline CDR1 is MGHRA and CDR2 is YSYEKL. Here the CDR3 DNA reads TGCGCCTCTAGATTCCGAGAGACCCAGTACTTC. Protein: CASRFRETQYF.

The rearrangement joins TRBV10-3 to TRBJ2-7, with 14 bases aligning to TRBD2. The J segment lost 6 bases and the V segment lost 2 bases, leaving 9 bases of the junction unmatched. The CDR3 contains 17 residues. Germline CDR1 ENHRY, CDR2 SYGVKD. CDR3 region: CAISEVGTSGRRSEQYF. CDR3 sequence (DNA): TGTGCCATCAGTGAGGTAGGGACTAGCGGGAGAAGGAGCGAGCAGTACTTC.

J is TRBJ2-7 and V is TRBV9; D is ambiguous. Trimming took 0 bases from V and 0 from J, leaving 7 bases between them. The CDR3 runs to 14 residues. Germline loops: CDR1 SGDLS, CDR2 YYNGEE. The CDR3 protein is CASSVDLASYEQYF. CDR3 coding DNA: TGTGCCAGCAGCGTAGACCTGGCCTCCTACGAGCAGTACTTC.

CDR3 bases: TGTGCCAGCTCACCCGCGACAGGGACGAACACTGAAGCTTTCTTT. It specifies CASSPATGTNTEAFF. V and J are TRBV18 and TRBJ1-1, with TRBD1 matching over 7 bases. The CDR3 runs to 15 residues. The ends lost 3 bases at V and 1 base at J; junction bases unmatched: 5. Germline V lookup: CDR1 KGHSH, CDR2 LQKENI.

The rearrangement joins TRBV4-2 to TRBJ2-3, with a tentative D call TRBD2 (5 bases). Trimming cost V 0 bases and J 2 bases, with 12 bases left between them. CDR3 length: 16 residues. Germline-derived CDR1 and CDR2 are LGHNA and YNFKEQ. Here the CDR3 reads CASSQETRVSTDTQYF. The CDR3 DNA reads TGTGCCAGCAGCCAAGAGACGAGGGTATCCACAGATACGCAGTATTTT.

This clone was recorded once. The V gene is TRBV15, the J gene TRBJ1-5; 7 nucleotides agree with TRBD1. CDR3 length equals 15 residues. From germline, CDR1 is LNHNV and CDR2 YYDKDF (reference sequence). V lost 0 bases to trimming and J lost 11 bases; unmatched junction nucleotides: 10. The CDR3 nucleotides are TGTGCCACCAGCAGAGAGGGGACAGTTAGTTTGTCCCAGCATTTT. As protein: CATSREGTVSLSQHF.

This clone was seen more than once but under ten times. The chain employs TRBV11-2 and TRBJ2-7; possible D gene TRBD2, 6 bases. CDR3 length equals 14 residues. CDR1 is SGHAT and CDR2 is FQNNGV in the germline V gene. Trimming removed 5 bases at V and 4 bases at J, with 15 bases between. The CDR3 reads CASSPPLGLYEQYF. CDR3 coding DNA: TGTGCCAGCAGCCCACCCCTGGGACTTTACGAGCAGTACTTC.

This chain links TRBV19 with TRBJ2-7; maybe TRBD1 (5 bases). CDR1 LNHDA and CDR2 SQIVND come from the germline V gene (reference sequence). This CDR3 comprises 14 residues. Trimming removed 7 bases at V and 3 bases at J, with 16 bases between. The CDR3 reads CASTPTERGYEQYF. The CDR3 DNA sequence: TGTGCCAGTACCCCGACCGAAAGGGGCTACGAGCAGTACTTC. The whole variable domain, remainder taken from reference TRBV19 and TRBJ2-7, is DGGITQSPKYLFRKEGQNVTLSCEQNLNHDAMYWYRQDPGQGLRLIYYSQIVNDFQKGDIAEGYSVSREKKESFPLTVTSAQKNPTAFYLCASTPTERGYEQYFGPGTRLTVT.